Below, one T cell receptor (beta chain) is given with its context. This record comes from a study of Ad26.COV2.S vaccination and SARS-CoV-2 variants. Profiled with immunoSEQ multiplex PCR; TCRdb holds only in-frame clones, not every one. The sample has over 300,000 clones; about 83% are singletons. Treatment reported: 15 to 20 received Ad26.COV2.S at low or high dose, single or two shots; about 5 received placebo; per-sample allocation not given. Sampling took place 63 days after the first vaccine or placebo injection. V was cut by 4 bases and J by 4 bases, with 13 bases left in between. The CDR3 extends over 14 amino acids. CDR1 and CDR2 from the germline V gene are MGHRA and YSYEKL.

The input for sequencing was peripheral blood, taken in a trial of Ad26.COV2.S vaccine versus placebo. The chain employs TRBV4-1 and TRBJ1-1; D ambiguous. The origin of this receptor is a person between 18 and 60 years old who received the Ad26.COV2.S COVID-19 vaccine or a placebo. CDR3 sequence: CASSPPQILTEAFF. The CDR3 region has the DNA TGCGCCAGCAGCCCACCCCAAATCCTCACTGAAGCTTTCTTT.